In this sample, the clone carrying this TCR beta chain turned up a few times. Of the isolated RNA, all was reverse transcribed, and so the sequenced material was expressed TCRB transcripts. Generated by immunoSEQ multiplex PCR, the TCRdb table keeps only in-frame clones and is missing some. The top ten clones hold roughly 0.016% of a sample with approximately 330,000 clones, approximately 10% of them seen once. This entry comes from a study of beta chain features in type 1 diabetes. V trimming: 8 bases; J trimming: 3 bases; junction bases outside the gene matches: 15. The length of the CDR3 is 16 residues. The germline gives CDR1 MNHEY, CDR2 SMNVEV (reference sequence).

The chain couples TRBV27 to TRBJ2-7; TRBD1 agrees at 8 bases. The clonotype was recovered from a woman aged 30 to 39 in good health. Input material: naive CD4+ T cells from blood. The CDR3 loop reads CASGVFGTGLFYEQYF. CDR3 sequence (DNA): TGTGCCAGCGGCGTATTCGGGACAGGATTATTCTACGAGCAGTACTTC.